The 5 T cell receptor beta chains below were found in one sample sequenced in a study of tissue T cells after allogeneic stem cell transplantation. The time point here: mouse harvest day 14 after allogeneic transplant. Each mouse received 10^7 T-cell-depleted marrow cells plus 10^6 splenic CD5+ T cells by tail vein. The assay was immunoSEQ multiplex PCR, and TCRdb's table has in-frame clones only and misses some. The table lists thousands of clones, 34% of them singletons. The sequencing input was skin. These receptors all come from a female BALB/c mouse given C57BL/6 T cells with graft-versus-host disease after an allogeneic hematopoietic cell transplant.

To note about this clone: Here the gene names and germline are mouse. The read comes to an end 1 residue before the CDR3 does, leaving the germline J gene to fill in the end. The chain recombines TRBV29 with TRBJ1-5; D possibly corresponds to TRBD1 (6 bases). Germline CDR1 reads MSHET; CDR2 reads SYDVDS. The CDR3 covers 14 residues. The germline V and J ends were trimmed by 3 bases and 2 bases, with 8 bases remaining between them. The CDR3 bases that were read are TGTGCTAGCAGTTTTGGGGGCGACAACCAGGCTCCGCTT. Its translation is CASSFGGDNQAPL. The complete CDR3 sequence is CASSFGGDNQAPLF.

On this clone: The gene symbols are mouse symbols. The covered CDR3 bases are TGTGCCAGCAGTTTAGAGAATACGCTCTAT. This encodes CASSLENTLY. The CDR3 reads in full as CASSLENTLYF. The J gene is TRBJ1-3, the V gene TRBV15; D uncertain. The CDR3 extends 1 residue past the end of the read, so its final part is completed from the germline J gene. Germline-derived CDR1 and CDR2 are SGHND and FRSKSL. The CDR3 has 11 residues. V dropped 1 base and J dropped 7 bases, with 2 bases sitting between them.

This clone turned up a few times. The germline and genes are mouse ones. Read sequence stops 1 residue before the CDR3 end, and the germline J gene provides the missing end. This chain links TRBV23 with TRBJ1-2; TRBD1 was called by the table and not checked on the DNA. CDR1 is KGHTA, CDR2 FQNQQP, per germline. This CDR3 spans 15 amino acids. The CDR3 bases that were read are TGCTCCAGCAGTCAACCGGGGACAGCAAACTCCGACTACACC. Translated, it gives CSSSQPGTANSDYT. In full, the CDR3 reads CSSSQPGTANSDYTF.

Comments on this clone: Gene names and germline match the mouse. CDR3 residues: CASSLRGSAETLYF. Incomplete CDR3 DNA: TGTGCCAGCTCTCTCCGGGGGAGTGCAGAAACGCTGTAT. The chain has TRBV12-1 and TRBJ2-3, with D possibly being TRBD1 or TRBD2 (5 bases each). Read data end 1 residue before the CDR3 end; the end is taken from the germline J gene. The CDR3 has 14 amino acids. The germline V gene encodes CDR1 SGHSN and CDR2 HYEKVE. Trimming took 0 bases from V and 0 from J, leaving 6 bases between them. Drawing the rest from reference TRBV12-1 and TRBJ2-3, the complete variable domain is DSGVVQSPRHIIKEKGGRSVLTCIPISGHSNVVWYQQTLGKELKFLIQHYEKVERDKGFLPSRFSVQQFDDYHSEMNMSALELEDSAMYFCASSLRGSAETLYFGSGTRLTVL.

This clone was counted a few times. Gene names follow the mouse nomenclature. Read sequence stops 1 residue before the CDR3 end, and the germline J gene provides the missing end. This chain uses TRBV26 with TRBJ2-7; 10 nucleotides align to TRBD2. Germline assignment: CDR1 KGHPV and CDR2 FQNQEV (reference sequence). The CDR3 loop spans 16 amino acids. The V and J ends lost 0 bases and 0 bases, in that order; junction bases with no gene match: 2. CDR3 amino acids: CASSLSWGGGSYEQYF. The CDR3 DNA, read in part, is TGTGCCAGCAGTCTGTCCTGGGGGGGCGGCTCCTATGAACAGTAC.